The 23 T cell receptor beta chains below were found in one sample sequenced in a study of HIV-infected patients and healthy controls. Antiretroviral therapy had run roughly three months, about 14 weeks, before follow-up blood collection. No cell fractionation was done, so the repertoire covers all unsorted peripheral blood T cells. Around 530 ng RNA was reverse transcribed with alpha and beta constant-region primers. Each of the alpha and beta chains got its own library through chain-specific third strand synthesis with indices. TCRdb redid the calling of the 5' RACE reads with MiXCR, one entry per CDR3 protein. The sample yields some 9,600 distinct CDR3 sequences, over 5% seen once. The sequences come from blood, collected during antiretroviral therapy. These receptors all stem from an adult with HIV infection. The donor label of this sample is uncertain.

There are many counts of this clonotype. V and J are TRBV7-6 and TRBJ2-7; TRBD1 agrees at 8 bases. CDR1 SGHVS and CDR2 FNYEAQ come from the germline V gene. The CDR3 is 14 amino acids. J gave up 7 bases and V 5 bases, and 10 bases lay outside the gene matches. The CDR3 reads CASSVGQGGGEQYF. Here the CDR3 DNA reads TGTGCCAGCAGCGTAGGACAGGGAGGCGGGGAGCAGTACTTC. Full variable domain (outside the CDR3, taken from reference TRBV7-6 and TRBJ2-7): GAGVSQSPRYKVTKRGQDVALRCDPISGHVSLYWYRQALGQGPEFLTYFNYEAQQDKSGLPNDRFSAERPEGSISTLTIQRTEQRDSAMYRCASSVGQGGGEQYFGPGTRLTVT.

This clonotype was counted at least ten times. The genes are TRBV7-2 and TRBJ2-7, with TRBD1 as a possible D gene (5 bases). Germline lookup yields CDR1 SGHTA and CDR2 FQGNSA. With 1 base removed from V and 2 bases from J, the gap between germline ends came to 9 bases. The CDR3 totals 14 residues. The CDR3, as DNA: TGTGCCAGCAGCTTAGGGGGCGGTACCTACGAGCAGTACTTC. This translates into CASSLGGGTYEQYF.

This clonotype was recorded a few times. The CDR3: CASSLTNMNTEAFF. CDR3 nucleotides: TGCGCCAGCAGCTTAACAAATATGAACACTGAAGCTTTCTTT. The chain links TRBV5-1 to TRBJ1-1; D is uncertain. From germline, CDR1 is SGHRS and CDR2 YFSETQ. V lost 2 bases, J lost 0 bases, and 8 bases lay in between. The CDR3 totals 14 residues.

V usage is TRBV11-2 and J usage is TRBJ1-1; D not certain. Germline values: CDR1 SGHAT, CDR2 FQNNGV. This CDR3 spans 15 amino acids. V lost 5 bases to trimming and J lost 8 bases, with 21 bases between them. The CDR3 protein is CASSLGIYTESEAFF. The CDR3 DNA reads TGTGCCAGCAGCCTAGGAATCTACACGGAAAGCGAAGCTTTCTTT.

This clonotype has a handful of counts. This sequence joins TRBV19 and TRBJ1-2; no clear D. V was pared by 8 bases and J by 3 bases, with 13 bases between. The CDR3 covers 13 residues. From germline, CDR1 is LNHDA and CDR2 SQIVND (reference sequence). CDR3 DNA: TGTGCCAGTCTTGGGGAGCGACACTATGGCTACACCTTC. The encoded protein is CASLGERHYGYTF.

This clonotype was observed at least ten times. The rearrangement uses TRBV7-3 and TRBJ2-3; the D is unclear. V shed 0 bases and J shed 5 bases, with 3 bases lying between them. The CDR3 has 12 amino acids. Germline V lookup: CDR1 SGHTA, CDR2 FQGTGA. CDR3 in amino acids: CASSLTGDTQYF. The CDR3 region has the DNA TGTGCCAGCAGCTTAACCGGAGATACGCAGTATTTT.

This clonotype was seen only a few times. The chain uses TRBV4-2 and TRBJ1-5; D is unresolved. V shed 1 base and J shed 4 bases, with 8 bases lying between them. CDR1 and CDR2 (germline): LGHNA, YNFKEQ. This CDR3 comprises 14 residues. The chain's CDR3 is CASSQGNVNQPQHF. The CDR3 DNA is TGTGCCAGCAGCCAAGGAAATGTGAATCAGCCCCAGCATTTT.

This clonotype is labeled as medium-sized. The chain carries TRBV7-9 and TRBJ2-3, with D unresolved. This CDR3 is 12 amino acids long. The V end lost 4 bases, the J end lost 2 bases, and 4 bases lay between the germline ends. Germline V gives CDR1 SEHNR, CDR2 FQNEAQ (reference sequence). CDR3 in amino acids: CASSWSTDTQYF. The CDR3 nucleotides are TGTGCCAGCAGCTGGTCCACAGATACGCAGTATTTT. Using reference TRBV7-9 and TRBJ2-3 for the parts outside the CDR3, the full variable domain is DTGVSQNPRHKITKRGQNVTFRCDPISEHNRLYWYRQTLGQGPEFLTYFQNEAQLEKSRLLSDRFSAERPKGSFSTLEIQRTEQGDSAMYLCASSWSTDTQYFGPGTRLTVL.

This clonotype was counted many times. This chain joins TRBV2 and TRBJ2-3, with D unclear. Germline lookup yields CDR1 SNHLY and CDR2 FYNNEI. The CDR3 covers 12 residues. Trimming left V 6 bases short and J 4 bases short, with 8 bases between. The CDR3 coding sequence is TGTGCCAGCAGGGCGCTAGCAGATACGCAGTATTTT. It translates to CASRALADTQYF.

In its sample, this clonotype was seen many times. The genes are TRBV18 and TRBJ1-2, with a tentative D call TRBD1 (6 bases). CDR1 and CDR2 from the germline V gene are KGHSH and LQKENI. V lost 3 bases, J lost 5 bases, and 13 bases lay in between. The CDR3 runs 14 residues. Written as DNA, the CDR3 is TGTGCCAGCTCACCGGACAGAGCCCAATATGGCTACACCTTC. Its protein product is CASSPDRAQYGYTF. Full variable domain (missing parts from reference TRBV18 and TRBJ1-2): NAGVMQNPRHLVRRRGQEARLRCSPMKGHSHVYWYRQLPEEGLKFMVYLQKENIIDESGMPKERFSAEFPKEGPSILRIQQVVRGDSAAYFCASSPDRAQYGYTFGSGTRLTVV.

This clonotype appeared many times. The genes are TRBV2 and TRBJ1-5, with 8 positions matching TRBD1. The CDR3 contains 15 residues. V lost 3 bases and J lost 0; bases outside the gene matches: 1. CDR1 SNHLY and CDR2 FYNNEI come from the germline V gene. Here the CDR3 DNA reads TGTGCCAGCAGTGAGGACAGGGATAGCAATCAGCCCCAGCATTTT. Its protein product is CASSEDRDSNQPQHF.

This clonotype appeared many times. V and J are TRBV7-2 and TRBJ2-1, with 8 positions matching TRBD2. CDR1 and CDR2 (germline): SGHTA, FQGNSA. CDR3 length: 16 residues. V was clipped by 3 bases and J by 8 bases; unmatched bases: 12. CDR3 in DNA: TGTGCCAGCAGCTTTTGGGGGTCAGCGGGAGAAGATGAGCAGTTCTTC. Amino acid sequence: CASSFWGSAGEDEQFF.

The table lists this clonotype with many counts. The V gene is TRBV19, the J gene TRBJ2-1, with D uncertain. The CDR3 length is 14 residues. CDR1 LNHDA and CDR2 SQIVND come from the germline V gene (reference sequence). The V and J ends lost 6 bases and 7 bases respectively, with 16 bases between them. DNA of the CDR3: TGTGCCAGTAGACCGGGCCACAACAGAAATGAGCAGTTCTTC. It codes for CASRPGHNRNEQFF.

This clonotype appeared many times. No DNA is shown, since the ends of the CDR3 on it are uncertain; the CDR3 is the one TCRdb lists. The V call is TRBV21-1, the J call TRBJ2-6. TRBV21-1 is described as a pseudogene. The CDR3 totals 17 residues, both ends included. CDR3 residues: CASSPHGVGSGANVLTF.

In its sample, this clonotype was seen many times. The chain combines TRBV7-2 with TRBJ2-3, with D maybe TRBD2 (7 bases). The CDR3 consists of 15 residues. Germline V CDR1 and CDR2: SGHTA, FQGNSA. Trimming removed 3 bases from V and 6 bases from J, with 16 bases in between. CDR3 residues: CASSLRGGALDTQYF. CDR3 DNA sequence: TGTGCCAGCAGCTTGAGGGGGGGGGCCCTTGATACGCAGTATTTT.

This clonotype was seen at least ten times. The chain joins TRBV15 to TRBJ1-1; D ambiguous. Germline loops: CDR1 LNHNV, CDR2 YYDKDF (reference sequence). Trimming shortened V by 6 bases and J by 5 bases, and 19 bases separated the two germline ends. CDR3 length: 15 amino acids. CDR3 sequence: CATRADAGAGTEAFF. For the CDR3, the DNA is TGTGCCACCAGAGCTGATGCGGGCGCGGGAACTGAAGCTTTCTTT.

This clonotype came up many times. The chain joins TRBV27 to TRBJ1-5; TRBD1 might be the D (5 bases). V gave up 6 bases and J gave up 4 bases, with 16 bases separating them. Germline CDR1 and CDR2: MNHEY and SMNVEV (reference sequence). CDR3 size: 15 residues. CDR3 in amino acids: CASRKGREFNQPQHF. The CDR3 DNA reads as TGTGCCAGCAGGAAAGGCAGGGAGTTTAATCAGCCCCAGCATTTT.

This clonotype rates as medium-sized (0.01 to 0.1%). The V call is TRBV7-3, the J call TRBJ2-1; a weak D match, TRBD2 (6 bases). The CDR3 extends over 17 amino acids. Germline CDR1 SGHTA, CDR2 FQGTGA. Trimming left V 5 bases short and J 8 bases short, with 25 bases between. As DNA, the CDR3 is TGTGCCAGCAGCCCCCAAGGGGACTTACCCGGGCCCCATGAGCAGTTCTTC. The encoded protein is CASSPQGDLPGPHEQFF.

This clonotype was observed many times. The chain links TRBV9 to TRBJ1-5; D perhaps matches TRBD1 (6 bases). Trimming left V 2 bases short and J 1 base short, with 7 bases between. The CDR3 extends over 14 amino acids. CDR1 SGDLS and CDR2 YYNGEE come from the germline V gene. This CDR3 reads CASSVGGSNQPQHF. The CDR3 DNA reads TGTGCCAGCAGCGTTGGGGGCAGCAATCAGCCCCAGCATTTT.

This clonotype was seen ten or more times. J is TRBJ2-7 and V is TRBV25-1; D unclear. This CDR3 has 11 amino acids. The germline V and J ends were trimmed by 1 base and 2 bases, with 0 bases remaining between them. Germline V lookup: CDR1 MGHDK, CDR2 SYGVNS. CDR3 DNA sequence: TGTGCCAGCAGTGAATCCTACGAGCAGTACTTC. Translated, it gives CASSESYEQYF.

By sample fraction, this clonotype is medium-sized. The chain has TRBV9 and TRBJ1-5; D unresolved. V dropped 0 bases and J dropped 1 base, with 11 bases sitting between them. CDR1 and CDR2 from the germline V gene are SGDLS and YYNGEE. This CDR3 has 16 amino acids. CDR3 bases: TGTGCCAGCAGCGTAGCTGTGAGGTGGAGCAATCAGCCCCAGCATTTT. Translating it yields CASSVAVRWSNQPQHF.

This clonotype was counted at least ten times. The chain recombines TRBV18 with TRBJ1-1; a weak D match, TRBD1 (6 bases). The CDR3 is 15 amino acids. Germline V lookup: CDR1 KGHSH, CDR2 LQKENI. V gave up 2 bases and J gave up 6 bases, with 16 bases separating them. The CDR3 nucleotides read TGTGCCAGCTCACCAAGGGGGTGGGATAGCCCTGAAGCTTTCTTT. It encodes CASSPRGWDSPEAFF.

The gene calls are TRBV29-1 and TRBJ1-1, with unresolved D. This CDR3 spans 12 amino acids. Germline lookup yields CDR1 SQVTM and CDR2 ANQGSEA. Trimming pared 5 bases from V and 3 bases from J, leaving 10 bases between. The CDR3 loop reads CSVRSGYTEAFF. The DNA for the CDR3 is TGCAGCGTTCGATCGGGATACACTGAAGCTTTCTTT.